These 5 T cell receptor beta chains originate from one sample sequenced in a study of cytomegalovirus exposure and HLA in healthy donors. The primer mix had 60 Vbeta and 13 Jbeta primers. Repertoires were generated with immunoSEQ multiplex PCR, while TCRdb's copy carries only in-frame clones and drops some. The sample carries around 190,000 clones, 79% recorded once. The specimen was PBMCs. The receptors here all came from a woman aged 25-40 years in good health and CMV-seropositive.

The chain combines TRBV27 with TRBJ1-5; no firm D call. V lost 6 bases and J 0 bases, leaving 6 bases between the germline ends. In germline, CDR1 is MNHEY, CDR2 SMNVEV (reference sequence). CDR3 size: 13 residues. The CDR3 spells CASSTNSNQPQHF. For the CDR3, the DNA is TGTGCCAGCAGCACAAATAGCAATCAGCCCCAGCATTTT.

This chain joins TRBV19 and TRBJ1-1, with TRBD1 identical over 8 bases. Trimming removed 3 bases from V and 0 bases from J; junction bases left unmatched: 3. The germline V gene encodes CDR1 LNHDA and CDR2 SQIVND (reference sequence). The CDR3 covers 15 residues. CDR3 protein: CASSMTGVMNTEAFF. Written as DNA, the CDR3 is TGTGCCAGTAGTATGACAGGGGTCATGAACACTGAAGCTTTCTTT.

This clone was counted only a few times. The rearrangement links TRBV10-3 to TRBJ2-3, with 7 positions matching TRBD2. The CDR3 consists of 14 residues. CDR1 ENHRY and CDR2 SYGVKD come from the germline V gene. With 5 bases clipped from V and 9 bases from J, the junction kept 11 bases outside the gene matches. The CDR3 protein is CAISPGLSGRTQYF. The CDR3 region has the DNA TGTGCCATCAGTCCAGGCCTTAGCGGGCGAACGCAGTATTTT.

The gene calls are TRBV19 and TRBJ1-1, with 9 bases fitting TRBD1. CDR1 and CDR2 from the germline V gene are LNHDA and SQIVND (reference sequence). CDR3 length: 17 residues. With V trimmed by 6 bases and J by 1 base, 12 bases remained unmatched. Written as DNA, the CDR3 is TGTGCCAGTAGGGATCCGGGACAGGGAAATACGAACACTGAAGCTTTCTTT. Translated, it gives CASRDPGQGNTNTEAFF.

V and J are TRBV7-2 and TRBJ1-1; tentative D call: TRBD1 (6 bases). Trimming removed 2 bases at V and 5 bases at J, with 6 bases between. This CDR3 region has 12 residues. From germline, CDR1 is SGHTA and CDR2 FQGNSA. CDR3 amino acids: CASSLRGTEAFF. The CDR3 region has the DNA TGTGCCAGCAGCTTAAGGGGGACTGAAGCTTTCTTT.